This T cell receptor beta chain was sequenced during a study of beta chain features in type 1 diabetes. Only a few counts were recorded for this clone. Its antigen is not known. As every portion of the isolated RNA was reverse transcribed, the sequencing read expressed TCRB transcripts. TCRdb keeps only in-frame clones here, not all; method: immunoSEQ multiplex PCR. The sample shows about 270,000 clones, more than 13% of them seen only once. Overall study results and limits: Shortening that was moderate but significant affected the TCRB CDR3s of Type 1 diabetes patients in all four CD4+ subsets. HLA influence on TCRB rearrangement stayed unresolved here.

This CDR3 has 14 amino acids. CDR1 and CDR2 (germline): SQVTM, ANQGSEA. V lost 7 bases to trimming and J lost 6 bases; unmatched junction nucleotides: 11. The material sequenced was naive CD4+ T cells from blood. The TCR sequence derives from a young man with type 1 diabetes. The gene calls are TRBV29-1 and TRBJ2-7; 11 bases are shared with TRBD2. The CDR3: CSGGGLAGGFEQYF. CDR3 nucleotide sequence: TGCAGCGGGGGTGGATTAGCGGGAGGGTTCGAGCAGTACTTC.